This T cell receptor (beta chain) is drawn from a study of molecular identifiers for immune sequencing clone quantification. CD8+CD4-CCR7+CD45RA+ cells were sorted as naive CD8 T cells. CDR3 size: 14 residues. CDR1 and CDR2 (germline): SGDLS, YYNGEE. Trimming cost V 7 bases and J 3 bases, with 16 bases left between them. General study results and limits: Naive cells had under 1% of molecules in clones above 20 RNA copies, effectors over 98%. Barcode sharing among identical TCR molecules could make large clones appear smaller.

TCRdb used MiXCR to reprocess the PCR reads, holding one entry per CDR3 protein. The profile shows a few hundred thousand distinct CDR3 sequences, about 26% of them singletons. Regarding this clonotype: Its specificity is not known.

This TCR was recovered from a human donor in good health. Some libraries in this study had Jurkat cell RNA spiked in. Sequenced sample: naive CD8+ T cells from blood, with Jurkat cell RNA spiked in. The subset here: FACS-sorted CD8+CD4-CCR7+CD45RA+ naive T cells. The chain has TRBV9 and TRBJ2-5; possibly TRBD1 for D (6 bases). DNA for the CDR3: TGTGCCAGCGCCAAAGGCAGGGGCGAAGAGACCCAGTACTTC. As protein: CASAKGRGEETQYF. Based on the CDR3 plus reference TRBV9 and TRBJ2-5, the full variable domain is DSGVTQTPKHLITATGQRVTLRCSPRSGDLSVYWYQQSLDQGLQFLIQYYNGEERAKGNILERFSAQQFPDLHSELNLSSLELGDSALYFCASAKGRGEETQYFGPGTRLLVL.